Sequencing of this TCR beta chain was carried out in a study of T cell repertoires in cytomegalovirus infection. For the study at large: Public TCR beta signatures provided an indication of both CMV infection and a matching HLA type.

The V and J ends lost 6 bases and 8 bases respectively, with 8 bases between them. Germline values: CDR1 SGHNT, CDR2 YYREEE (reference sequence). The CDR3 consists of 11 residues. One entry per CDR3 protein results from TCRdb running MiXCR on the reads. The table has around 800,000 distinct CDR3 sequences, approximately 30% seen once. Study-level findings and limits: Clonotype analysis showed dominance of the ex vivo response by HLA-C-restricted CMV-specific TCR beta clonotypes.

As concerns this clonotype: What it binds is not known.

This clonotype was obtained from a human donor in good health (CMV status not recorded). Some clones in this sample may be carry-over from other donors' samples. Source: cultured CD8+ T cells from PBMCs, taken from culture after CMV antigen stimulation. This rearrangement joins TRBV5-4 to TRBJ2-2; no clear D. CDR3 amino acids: CASTLQGELFF. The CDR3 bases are TGTGCCAGCACCCTACAAGGGGAGCTGTTTTTT. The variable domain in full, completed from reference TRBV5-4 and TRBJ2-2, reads ETGVTQSPTHLIKTRGQQVTLRCSSQSGHNTVSWYQQALGQGPQFIFQYYREEENGRGNFPPRFSGLQFPNYSSELNVNALELDDSALYLCASTLQGELFFGEGSRLTVL.